A selection of T cell receptor beta chains follows, all from one sample in a study of cytomegalovirus exposure and HLA in healthy donors. The data were produced by immunoSEQ multiplex PCR, yet TCRdb's version contains in-frame clones alone and is incomplete. The table has roughly 330,000 clones, approximately 90% seen once. Sequencing was done on a sample of PBMCs. The receptors shown here come from a woman aged 25-40 years in good health and CMV-seropositive. Both conserved end residues are part of each CDR3. A D gene is named only where the DNA matches it firmly. Not every row has a clone size; where given, it reads once, few, many or a size class.

j_call: TRBJ1-2; v_call: TRBV4-2; d_call: NA; clone_size: NA; cdr3_nt: TGTGCCAGCAGCCAAGATGGGACCGAGACATATGGCTACACCTTC; cdr3_aa: CASSQDGTETYGYTF
j_call: TRBJ2-2; v_call: TRBV7-2; d_call: TRBD1; clone_size: NA; cdr3_nt: TGTGCCAGCAGCGGACAGGGAGGCACCGGGGAGCTGTTTTTT; cdr3_aa: CASSGQGGTGELFF
j_call: TRBJ2-7; v_call: TRBV7-2; d_call: NA; clone_size: NA; cdr3_nt: TGTGCCAGCAGCTTATACTTGCTCTCCTACGAGCAGTACTTC; cdr3_aa: CASSLYLLSYEQYF
j_call: TRBJ2-3; v_call: TRBV5-4; d_call: NA; clone_size: few; cdr3_nt: TGTGCCGTCCAAGGGGCTAGGTCAGATACGCAGTATTTT; cdr3_aa: CAVQGARSDTQYF
j_call: TRBJ2-3; v_call: TRBV28; d_call: TRBD1; clone_size: NA; cdr3_nt: TGTGCCAGCAGCCTCGGGACAGGGTCTGCAGATACGCAGTATTTT; cdr3_aa: CASSLGTGSADTQYF
j_call: TRBJ2-1; v_call: TRBV5-4; d_call: TRBD2; clone_size: NA; cdr3_nt: TGTGCCAGCAGCTTGGAGGTAGCGGGAGGTCATGCTAATGAGCAGTTCTTC; cdr3_aa: CASSLEVAGGHANEQFF
j_call: TRBJ1-3; v_call: TRBV25-1; d_call: TRBD1; clone_size: once; cdr3_nt: TGTGCCAGCAGTATCCCGGGACAGGGAAACACCATATATTTT; cdr3_aa: CASSIPGQGNTIYF
j_call: TRBJ2-1; v_call: TRBV5-1; d_call: TRBD1; clone_size: NA; cdr3_nt: TGCGCCAGCAGTGGGACAGGGAATGGCAATGAGCAGTTCTTC; cdr3_aa: CASSGTGNGNEQFF
j_call: TRBJ2-5; v_call: TRBV19; d_call: NA; clone_size: NA; cdr3_nt: TGTGCCAGTAGTATCGTTAGGGGGGCGGGAGAGACCCAGTACTTC; cdr3_aa: CASSIVRGAGETQYF
j_call: TRBJ2-1; v_call: TRBV6-1; d_call: NA; clone_size: NA; cdr3_nt: TGTGCCAGCAGTGAAGCCCCTCGAGGGGGACTCCACAATGAGCAGTTCTTC; cdr3_aa: CASSEAPRGGLHNEQFF
j_call: TRBJ1-6; v_call: TRBV27; d_call: NA; clone_size: NA; cdr3_nt: TGTGCCAGCAGTTGGCGGGGGCCGGAAAGCTCCTATAATTCACCCCTCCACTTT; cdr3_aa: CASSWRGPESSYNSPLHF
j_call: TRBJ2-2; v_call: TRBV5-1; d_call: NA; clone_size: once; cdr3_nt: TGCGCCAGCAGCCTTACGACTACTCGGGTCACCGGGGAGCTGTTTTTT; cdr3_aa: CASSLTTTRVTGELFF
j_call: TRBJ1-5; v_call: TRBV27; d_call: NA; clone_size: NA; cdr3_nt: TGTGCCAGCAGACTCCCCGCCGACAGCCAAAATCAGCCCCAGCATTTT; cdr3_aa: CASRLPADSQNQPQHF
j_call: TRBJ1-1; v_call: TRBV29-1; d_call: NA; clone_size: once; cdr3_nt: TGCAGCGTTGATCTCAGGAACACTGAAGCTTTCTTT; cdr3_aa: CSVDLRNTEAFF
j_call: TRBJ2-5; v_call: TRBV25-1; d_call: NA; clone_size: NA; cdr3_nt: TGTGCCAGCAGTGAATTGCAGGGGTTGGAGACCCAGTACTTC; cdr3_aa: CASSELQGLETQYF
j_call: TRBJ2-1; v_call: TRBV25-1; d_call: NA; clone_size: NA; cdr3_nt: TGTGCCAGCAGTGCCGGAACCTACAATGAGCAGTTCTTC; cdr3_aa: CASSAGTYNEQFF
j_call: TRBJ1-2; v_call: TRBV27; d_call: NA; clone_size: NA; cdr3_nt: TGTGCCACCACAAAAAATGGCCAGTCCTTTTCTAACTATGGCTACACCTTC; cdr3_aa: CATTKNGQSFSNYGYTF
j_call: TRBJ2-3; v_call: TRBV10-2; d_call: NA; clone_size: NA; cdr3_nt: TGCGCCAGCAAGAAGCCGGAGGTTGACAATACGCAGTATTTT; cdr3_aa: CASKKPEVDNTQYF
j_call: TRBJ2-7; v_call: TRBV4-3; d_call: NA; clone_size: NA; cdr3_nt: TGCGCCAGCAGCCTAGCAACGGGTTACGAGCAGTACTTC; cdr3_aa: CASSLATGYEQYF
j_call: TRBJ2-5; v_call: TRBV29-1; d_call: NA; clone_size: NA; cdr3_nt: TGCAGCGTGTCTTGGATTGGCGAGACCCAGTACTTC; cdr3_aa: CSVSWIGETQYF
j_call: TRBJ1-5; v_call: TRBV30; d_call: NA; clone_size: few; cdr3_nt: TGTGCCTGGAGCCCCCCAGGGCCGGGCAATCAGCCCCAGCATTTT; cdr3_aa: CAWSPPGPGNQPQHF
j_call: TRBJ2-7; v_call: TRBV18; d_call: NA; clone_size: few; cdr3_nt: TGTGCCAGCTCACCACCAGGAAGGGGCTATTACGAGCAGTACTTC; cdr3_aa: CASSPPGRGYYEQYF
j_call: TRBJ1-3; v_call: TRBV2; d_call: NA; clone_size: once; cdr3_nt: TGTGCCAGCAGTGACCTGCCCGGAAACACCATATATTTT; cdr3_aa: CASSDLPGNTIYF
j_call: TRBJ2-3; v_call: TRBV2; d_call: TRBD2; clone_size: few; cdr3_nt: TGTGCCAGCACCGAGGTAGCGGGAGGAGGGGATACGCAGTATTTT; cdr3_aa: CASTEVAGGGDTQYF
j_call: TRBJ1-4; v_call: TRBV28; d_call: NA; clone_size: NA; cdr3_nt: TGTGCCAGCAGCCAACAAGGAGCAACTAATGAAAAACTGTTTTTT; cdr3_aa: CASSQQGATNEKLFF
j_call: TRBJ2-7; v_call: TRBV7-6; d_call: NA; clone_size: NA; cdr3_nt: TGTGCCAGCAGCCTCCGGGAAAGCTCCTACGAGCAGTACTTC; cdr3_aa: CASSLRESSYEQYF
j_call: TRBJ2-7; v_call: TRBV9; d_call: NA; clone_size: NA; cdr3_nt: TGTGCCAGCAGCCCCCAGGGGGGGGGCGTTTACGAGCAGTACTTC; cdr3_aa: CASSPQGGGVYEQYF
j_call: TRBJ1-5; v_call: TRBV28; d_call: NA; clone_size: NA; cdr3_nt: TGTGCCAGCGGCCAGCCCCAGCATTTT; cdr3_aa: CASGQPQHF
j_call: TRBJ2-1; v_call: TRBV18; d_call: NA; clone_size: NA; cdr3_nt: TGTGCCAGCTCAACAGCTAATGAGCAGTTCTTC; cdr3_aa: CASSTANEQFF
j_call: TRBJ2-7; v_call: TRBV7-9; d_call: TRBD1; clone_size: NA; cdr3_nt: TGTGCCAGCAGCTTCGGGGACAGACAATACGAGCAGTACTTC; cdr3_aa: CASSFGDRQYEQYF
j_call: TRBJ2-3; v_call: TRBV7-9; d_call: TRBD2; clone_size: NA; cdr3_nt: TGTGCCAGCAGCTTACCATGGACTAGCGGGATCGGAGATACGCAGTATTTT; cdr3_aa: CASSLPWTSGIGDTQYF
j_call: TRBJ2-2; v_call: TRBV4-1; d_call: TRBD1; clone_size: NA; cdr3_nt: TGCGCCAGCAGCCCGGGGACAGCGAACACCGGGGAGCTGTTTTTT; cdr3_aa: CASSPGTANTGELFF
j_call: TRBJ2-5; v_call: TRBV5-6; d_call: NA; clone_size: NA; cdr3_nt: TGTGCCAGCAGCTATGATCGAAAGGGGACCCAGTACTTC; cdr3_aa: CASSYDRKGTQYF
j_call: TRBJ2-7; v_call: TRBV27; d_call: TRBD2; clone_size: NA; cdr3_nt: TGTGCCAGCCGAGTAGCGGGAGGGCCGGGGTACGAGCAGTACTTC; cdr3_aa: CASRVAGGPGYEQYF
j_call: TRBJ1-2; v_call: TRBV5-6; d_call: NA; clone_size: NA; cdr3_nt: TGTGCCAGCAGCTTGGTCAGGGTCGATGGCTACACCTTC; cdr3_aa: CASSLVRVDGYTF
j_call: TRBJ2-1; v_call: TRBV28; d_call: NA; clone_size: NA; cdr3_nt: TGTGCCAGCAGTTTCGGCCCGAATGAGCAGTTCTTC; cdr3_aa: CASSFGPNEQFF
j_call: TRBJ1-4; v_call: TRBV25-1; d_call: NA; clone_size: once; cdr3_nt: TGTGCCAGCAGTGAAGCAAGGGTCGATGAAAAACTGTTTTTT; cdr3_aa: CASSEARVDEKLFF
j_call: TRBJ1-3; v_call: TRBV7-2; d_call: NA; clone_size: once; cdr3_nt: TGTGCCAGCAGCTTTGACATGAGCTCTGGAAACACCATATATTTT; cdr3_aa: CASSFDMSSGNTIYF
j_call: TRBJ2-7; v_call: TRBV11-2; d_call: NA; clone_size: NA; cdr3_nt: TGTGCCAGCAGCTTAGACTCTTACGAGCAGTACTTC; cdr3_aa: CASSLDSYEQYF
j_call: TRBJ1-2; v_call: TRBV2; d_call: NA; clone_size: NA; cdr3_nt: TGTGCCAGCAGTGAAGACAGAGGCGGCTATGGCTACACCTTC; cdr3_aa: CASSEDRGGYGYTF
j_call: TRBJ2-2; v_call: TRBV27; d_call: NA; clone_size: NA; cdr3_nt: TGTGCCAGCAGTCAGGGTGCCGGGGAGCTGTTTTTT; cdr3_aa: CASSQGAGELFF
j_call: TRBJ2-1; v_call: TRBV21-1; d_call: NA; clone_size: NA; cdr3_nt: TGTGCCAGCAGCAAAGTGAATCGGTGGGGAATGGATGAGCAGTTCTTC; cdr3_aa: CASSKVNRWGMDEQFF
j_call: TRBJ1-2; v_call: TRBV6-5; d_call: TRBD1; clone_size: NA; cdr3_nt: TGTGCCAGCAGCAACGCGTACAGGGGGTTCTATGGCTACACCTTC; cdr3_aa: CASSNAYRGFYGYTF
j_call: TRBJ2-1; v_call: TRBV6-5; d_call: NA; clone_size: once; cdr3_nt: TGTGCCAGCAGTCCGGACACACGACGCTACAATGAGCAGTTCTTC; cdr3_aa: CASSPDTRRYNEQFF
j_call: TRBJ1-3; v_call: TRBV7-6; d_call: NA; clone_size: NA; cdr3_nt: TGTGCCAGCAGCTTAGGAACAGGGTCAGGAAACACCATATATTTT; cdr3_aa: CASSLGTGSGNTIYF
j_call: TRBJ2-7; v_call: TRBV9; d_call: NA; clone_size: NA; cdr3_nt: TGTGCCAGCGCCGTAGGAGCAACCTCCTACGAGCAGTACTTC; cdr3_aa: CASAVGATSYEQYF
j_call: TRBJ2-2; v_call: TRBV7-6; d_call: TRBD1; clone_size: once; cdr3_nt: TGTGCCAGCAGTAGGACAGGTTCGTTCGCCGGGGAGCTGTTTTTT; cdr3_aa: CASSRTGSFAGELFF
j_call: TRBJ1-5; v_call: TRBV30; d_call: NA; clone_size: NA; cdr3_nt: TGTGCCTGGAGTGGTAGATGGGAAAATCAGCCCCAGCATTTT; cdr3_aa: CAWSGRWENQPQHF
j_call: TRBJ2-2; v_call: TRBV19; d_call: TRBD1; clone_size: NA; cdr3_nt: TGTGCCAGCCGCCAGGGGGCGAACACCGGGGAGCTGTTTTTT; cdr3_aa: CASRQGANTGELFF
j_call: TRBJ2-7; v_call: TRBV7-9; d_call: NA; clone_size: once; cdr3_nt: TGTGCCAGCAGCTTAGCGTGGGAGCAGTACTTC; cdr3_aa: CASSLAWEQYF
j_call: TRBJ1-2; v_call: TRBV27; d_call: TRBD1; clone_size: NA; cdr3_nt: TGTGCCAGCAGTTTATCGCTGGACGGGACAGCTTATGGCTACACCTTC; cdr3_aa: CASSLSLDGTAYGYTF
j_call: TRBJ2-5; v_call: TRBV30; d_call: NA; clone_size: NA; cdr3_nt: TGTGCCGTTTCAGGGATGATCCCCTATCAGGGAAGCCAGTACTTC; cdr3_aa: CAVSGMIPYQGSQYF